Presented here are 30 T cell receptor beta chains from one specimen sequenced in a study of T-cell reconstitution after alpha-beta-depleted transplantation in children. Using unique molecular identifiers, the investigators prepared the TCRbeta library. TCRdb itself ran the PCR reads through MiXCR, one entry per CDR3 protein. The sample includes tens of thousands of distinct CDR3 sequences, roughly 4.9% of them seen just once. Sequencing was performed on PBMCs, mostly from graft donor cells, taken 180 days after TCRalphabeta/CD19-depleted stem cell transplant. The receptors stem from a boy less than two years old who had a stem cell transplant for acute myeloid leukemia, so the T cells may come from the graft donor.

This clonotype was observed at least ten times. The V call is TRBV30, the J call TRBJ2-1; weak D call: TRBD2 (6 bases). The V gene lost 2 bases and the J gene lost 3 bases, with 14 bases spanning the gap. The germline gives CDR1 GTSNPN, CDR2 SVGIG (reference sequence). The CDR3 extends over 15 amino acids. DNA of the CDR3: TGTGCCTGGAGTTCAGGACTACACGGCTACAATGAGCAGTTCTTC. Translated: CAWSSGLHGYNEQFF.

This clonotype was detected ten times or more. The rearrangement uses TRBV20-1 and TRBJ1-2; the D is unclear. The CDR3 totals 13 residues. The V and J ends lost 6 bases and 4 bases respectively, with 15 bases between them. The germline V gene encodes CDR1 DFQATT and CDR2 SNEGSKA (reference sequence). The chain's CDR3 is CSAPGYESYGYTF. The CDR3 region has the DNA TGCAGTGCCCCCGGGTATGAATCCTATGGCTACACCTTC.

This clonotype showed up many times. V is TRBV20-1 and J is TRBJ2-1; the D call may be TRBD1 or TRBD2 (6 bases each). The V gene's germline CDR1 is DFQATT and CDR2 SNEGSKA (reference sequence). The CDR3 spans 12 residues. The germline V and J ends were trimmed by 6 bases and 6 bases, with 12 bases remaining between them. CDR3 nucleotide sequence: TGCAGTGCCCGAGGGGGGCTCAATGAGCAGTTCTTC. Protein product: CSARGGLNEQFF.

The table lists this clonotype with many counts. The chain carries TRBV7-2 and TRBJ2-7, with D possibly being TRBD1 (5 bases). The CDR3 totals 15 residues. The germline gives CDR1 SGHTA, CDR2 FQGNSA. V lost 5 bases to trimming and J lost 3 bases, with 17 bases between them. The CDR3, as DNA: TGTGCCAGCAGCCAAGATAACAGGTCCCGCTACGAGCAGTACTTC. Amino acid sequence: CASSQDNRSRYEQYF.

This clonotype was counted many times. V usage is TRBV24-1 and J usage is TRBJ2-5; D might be TRBD1 or TRBD2, each matching 6 bases. The CDR3 totals 14 residues. With 5 bases removed from V and 2 bases from J, the gap between germline ends came to 11 bases. The germline CDR1 and CDR2 sequences are KGHDR and SFDVKD. This CDR3 is CATSVGGHQETQYF. The CDR3 region has the DNA TGTGCCACCAGTGTTGGGGGGCATCAAGAGACCCAGTACTTC.

Many counts were recorded for this clonotype. V gene TRBV11-3 combines with J gene TRBJ2-1; no clear D. Germline values: CDR1 SGHNT, CDR2 YENEEA. Trimming shortened V by 5 bases and J by 8 bases, and 10 bases separated the two germline ends. The CDR3 is made up of 12 amino acids. In DNA, the CDR3 is TGTGCCAGCAGCCAGGCCGGTTATGAGCAGTTCTTC. This encodes CASSQAGYEQFF. The full variable domain, in which reference TRBV11-3 and TRBJ2-1 provide the parts outside the CDR3, is EAGVVQSPRYKIIEKKQPVAFWCNPISGHNTLYWYLQNLGQGPELLIRYENEEAVDDSQLPKDRFSAERLKGVDSTLKIQPAELGDSAVYLCASSQAGYEQFFGPGTRLTVL.

This clonotype was counted a few times. A much more abundant neighbour one base away suggests this may be a read error. The chain recombines TRBV21-1 with TRBJ2-2; TRBD1, the table's D call, was not compared with the DNA. TRBV21-1 is a pseudogene. The CDR3 runs to 18 residues. The CDR3 reads CASSKEGWGAASTGELFF. DNA of the CDR3: TGTGCCAGCAGCAAAGAGGGTTGGGGGGCCGCGAGCACCGGGGAGCTGTTTTTT.

This clonotype was observed at least ten times. The genes are TRBV12-3 or TRBV12-4 and TRBJ1-1, with 7 bases lining up with TRBD1. This CDR3 has 12 amino acids. V dropped 11 bases and J dropped 1; count of bases not matched to a gene: 4. CDR3 sequence: CAARQGNTEAFF. In DNA form, the CDR3 reads TGTGCCGCAAGACAGGGGAACACTGAAGCTTTCTTT.

Many counts were recorded for this clonotype. This chain links TRBV12-3 or TRBV12-4 with TRBJ2-1; 9 bases map to TRBD2. The length of the CDR3 is 15 residues. V lost 3 bases to trimming and J lost 2 bases; unmatched junction nucleotides: 2. The CDR3 reads CASSFGGGAYNEQFF. DNA for the CDR3: TGTGCCAGCAGTTTTGGCGGGGGGGCCTACAATGAGCAGTTCTTC.

This clonotype was found many times. This sequence joins TRBV30 and TRBJ2-5; possible D gene TRBD1, 6 bases. Trimming took off 0 bases at V and 4 bases at J, with 9 bases between the two ends. The CDR3 is 13 residues long. The germline gives CDR1 GTSNPN, CDR2 SVGIG (reference sequence). This chain's CDR3 is CAWSVWGRETQYF. CDR3 nucleotide sequence: TGTGCCTGGAGTGTCTGGGGGCGAGAGACCCAGTACTTC. The entire variable domain, with the rest obtained from reference TRBV30 and TRBJ2-5, is as follows: SQTIHQWPATLVQPVGSPLSLECTVEGTSNPNLYWYRQAAGRGLQLLFYSVGIGQISSEVPQNLSASRPQDRQFILSSKKLLLSDSGFYLCAWSVWGRETQYFGPGTRLLVL.

This clonotype showed up many times. The chain combines TRBV15 with TRBJ2-1, with 8 bases lining up with TRBD1. CDR3 size: 16 residues. CDR1 is LNHNV, CDR2 YYDKDF, per germline (reference sequence). The junction had 10 bases not matched to a gene; V was cut back by 1 base and J by 8 bases. DNA of the CDR3: TGTGCCACCAGCAGAGTCCGGGACAGGTCAAGAGATGAGCAGTTCTTC. This translates into CATSRVRDRSRDEQFF.

This clonotype was detected many times. This chain joins TRBV7-7 and TRBJ2-5; D possibly corresponds to TRBD1 (5 bases). CDR1 is SSHAT and CDR2 is FNYEAQ in the germline V gene (reference sequence). There are 13 residues in the CDR3. V was pared by 5 bases and J by 2 bases, with 9 bases between. CDR3 in DNA: TGTGCCAGCAGCCATGACAGACAAGAGACCCAGTACTTC. Its translation: CASSHDRQETQYF.

This clonotype was counted at least ten times. The CDR3 sequence: CASSKVFGTGGDYGYTF. The CDR3 bases are TGTGCCAGCAGCAAAGTTTTCGGGACAGGGGGTGACTATGGCTACACCTTC. The chain combines TRBV21-1 with TRBJ1-2; TRBD1 reflects the table's D call only, with no check against the DNA. TRBV21-1 is designated a pseudogene. The CDR3 is 17 residues long.

This clonotype came up many times. The gene calls are TRBV10-3 and TRBJ1-2, with TRBD1 as a possible D gene (5 bases). The CDR3 is made up of 15 amino acids. Trimming took off 0 bases at V and 4 bases at J, with 12 bases between the two ends. The V gene's germline CDR1 is ENHRY and CDR2 SYGVKD. DNA for the CDR3: TGTGCCATCAGTGAGTCCGGGACGGATCCCTATGGCTACACCTTC. It codes for CAISESGTDPYGYTF.

This clonotype has ten or more counts. CDR3 sequence reads: CASSYRLPPTDTQYF. The CDR3 DNA is TGTGCCAGCAGTTACCGCTTACCCCCCACAGATACGCAGTATTTT. V is TRBV6-5 and J is TRBJ2-3; D gene ambiguous. Per germline, CDR1 MNHEY and CDR2 SVGAGI. The length of the CDR3 is 15 residues. V lost 2 bases to trimming and J lost 2 bases, with 11 bases between them.

This clonotype has a count of ten or more. Compared with germline, one end of the junction differs, possibly owing to a read error. The gene calls are TRBV9 and TRBJ2-3; a possible D gene is TRBD2 (5 bases). The CDR3 covers 13 residues. CDR1 SGDLS and CDR2 YYNGEE come from the germline V gene. The DNA of the CDR3 is TGTGCCAGCAGCCGGCCTAGCATAGATACGCAGTATTTT. Translating it yields CASSRPSIDTQYF. Full variable domain (rest looked up from reference TRBV9 and TRBJ2-3): DSGVTQTPKHLITATGQRVTLRCSPRSGDLSVYWYQQSLDQGLQFLIQYYNGEERAKGNILERFSAQQFPDLHSELNLSSLELGDSALYFCASSRPSIDTQYFGPGTRLTVL.

This clonotype was seen repeatedly, ten times or more. The chain is built from TRBV20-1 and TRBJ2-1; TRBD1 aligns across 7 bases. The CDR3 runs 16 residues. Trimming at V came to 1 base and at J to 5 bases, leaving 11 bases not matched to a gene. Germline V lookup: CDR1 DFQATT, CDR2 SNEGSKA (reference sequence). CDR3 in amino acids: CSARGNIRGPNNEQFF. CDR3 nucleotides: TGCAGTGCTAGAGGAAATATTAGGGGGCCCAACAATGAGCAGTTCTTC.

This clonotype was observed at least ten times. V and J are TRBV5-1 and TRBJ2-6, with D perhaps matching TRBD1 or TRBD2 (5 bases each). Trimming pared 2 bases from V and 0 bases from J, leaving 15 bases between. The CDR3 sequence is 18 residues long. CDR1 is SGHRS, CDR2 YFSETQ, per germline. The chain's CDR3 is CASSFWGTGHSGANVLTF. CDR3 nucleotide sequence: TGCGCCAGCAGCTTTTGGGGGACGGGGCACTCTGGGGCCAACGTCCTGACTTTC.

This clonotype was seen at least ten times. The chain links TRBV7-9 to TRBJ2-1, with 10 bases that match TRBD2. Per germline, CDR1 SEHNR and CDR2 FQNEAQ (reference sequence). Trimming removed 3 bases from V and 10 bases from J; junction bases left unmatched: 12. This CDR3 has 16 residues. This chain's CDR3 is CASSLLAAGGPGEQFF. DNA of the CDR3: TGTGCCAGCAGCTTGCTCGCAGCGGGGGGGCCGGGGGAGCAGTTCTTC.

At least ten counts were recorded for this clonotype. The J gene is TRBJ2-2, the V gene TRBV9; D possibly corresponds to TRBD1 (6 bases). This CDR3 comprises 15 residues. With 6 bases removed from V and 5 bases from J, the gap between germline ends came to 17 bases. CDR1 is SGDLS, CDR2 YYNGEE, per germline. CDR3 nucleotides: TGTGCCAGCAACCTTAACAGGGAAGGGACCGGGGAGCTGTTTTTT. It encodes CASNLNREGTGELFF. Drawing the rest from reference TRBV9 and TRBJ2-2, the complete variable domain is DSGVTQTPKHLITATGQRVTLRCSPRSGDLSVYWYQQSLDQGLQFLIQYYNGEERAKGNILERFSAQQFPDLHSELNLSSLELGDSALYFCASNLNREGTGELFFGEGSRLTVL.

This clonotype appeared many times. The CDR3 loop reads CASSLGQTYEQYV. In DNA form, the CDR3 reads TGCGCCAGCAGTTTGGGACAGACCTACGAGCAGTACGTC. The V call is TRBV10-2, the J call TRBJ2-7, with 7 bases that match TRBD1. This CDR3 has 13 amino acids. After removal of 5 bases from V and 2 bases from J, the junction contained 3 bases not matched to a gene. Germline-derived CDR1 and CDR2 are WSHSY and SAAADI.

This clonotype was observed many times. The chain employs TRBV20-1 and TRBJ1-2; D not certain. CDR1 is DFQATT and CDR2 is SNEGSKA in the germline V gene (reference sequence). The V end was cut by 3 bases, the J end by 11 bases, with 13 bases between. CDR3 length: 11 amino acids. In DNA form, the CDR3 reads TGCAGTGCTAGTACGATTCAGAGGTACACCTTC. Protein product: CSASTIQRYTF.

In its sample, this clonotype was seen many times. The rearrangement links TRBV5-1 to TRBJ1-2; D may be TRBD1 (6 bases). Trimming stripped 5 bases from V and 2 bases from J, with 10 bases between. The germline V gene encodes CDR1 SGHRS and CDR2 YFSETQ. This CDR3 has 13 amino acids. The CDR3 nucleotides are TGCGCCAGCAGATCTACAGGGAACTATGGCTACACCTTC. Protein product: CASRSTGNYGYTF.

This clonotype was counted many times. The CDR3 region is CSVGWGTLSSYEQYV. The DNA of the CDR3 is TGCAGCGTTGGATGGGGGACTCTGAGCTCCTACGAGCAGTACGTC. The V call is TRBV29-1, the J call TRBJ2-7, with a weak D call TRBD2 (6 bases). V was pared by 4 bases and J by 0 bases, with 16 bases between. Per germline, CDR1 SQVTM and CDR2 ANQGSEA. CDR3 length: 15 amino acids.

This clonotype appeared many times. J is TRBJ2-1 and V is TRBV6-5; maybe TRBD1 (6 bases). The CDR3 has 15 residues. Trimming pared 0 bases from V and 6 bases from J, leaving 12 bases between. Germline V gives CDR1 MNHEY, CDR2 SVGAGI. In DNA, the CDR3 is TGTGCCAGCAGTTACTCCCAGGGGCGAACCAATGAGCAGTTCTTC. As protein: CASSYSQGRTNEQFF.

This clonotype was detected many times. The rearrangement links TRBV12-3 or TRBV12-4 to TRBJ1-6, with D tentatively TRBD1 (5 bases). There are 14 residues in the CDR3. Deletions cut 1 base from V and 9 bases from J, with 10 bases between. The DNA for the CDR3 is TGTGCCAGCAGTTTAGAGGGGTGGCCTTCACCCCTCCACTTT. Translation gives CASSLEGWPSPLHF.

At least ten counts were recorded for this clonotype. The chain has TRBV12-3 or TRBV12-4 and TRBJ1-1, with D tentatively TRBD1 (6 bases). The CDR3 contains 14 residues. V lost 2 bases, J lost 4 bases, and 11 bases lay in between. In nucleotides, the CDR3 is TGTGCCAGCAGTTTAAGGCAGGGGAGCACTGAAGCTTTCTTT. As protein: CASSLRQGSTEAFF.

This clonotype was observed at least ten times. The V and J genes are TRBV25-1 and TRBJ2-1, with D perhaps TRBD2 (6 bases). Germline assignment: CDR1 MGHDK and CDR2 SYGVNS. The CDR3 runs 17 residues. The ends were cut back, 3 bases at V and 3 bases at J, with 18 bases in the middle. The CDR3, as DNA: TGTGCCAGCAGTGATACCCGCGGGGACGTAAACTACAATGAGCAGTTCTTC. Protein product: CASSDTRGDVNYNEQFF.

This clonotype was detected ten times or more. The chain carries TRBV5-1 and TRBJ2-7, with 11 bases aligning to TRBD1. Germline CDR1 reads SGHRS; CDR2 reads YFSETQ. This CDR3 has 12 residues. The trim removed 7 bases at V and 12 bases at J, leaving 9 bases unmatched. CDR3 sequence (DNA): TGCGCCAGCTACGGACAGGGGGCCCCTCTGTACTTC. Residues: CASYGQGAPLYF. Supplemented by reference TRBV5-1 and TRBJ2-7, the full variable domain reads KAGVTQTPRYLIKTRGQQVTLSCSPISGHRSVSWYQQTPGQGLQFLFEYFSETQRNKGNFPGRFSGRQFSNSRSEMNVSTLELGDSALYLCASYGQGAPLYFGPGTRLTVT.

This clonotype has at least ten counts. The V and J genes are TRBV12-3 or TRBV12-4 and TRBJ1-3; no firm D call. The CDR3 has 12 residues. V was pared by 7 bases and J by 4 bases, with 8 bases between. This CDR3 is CASNLGGNTIYF. As DNA, the CDR3 is TGTGCCAGCAATCTGGGGGGAAACACCATATATTTT.